The T cell receptor beta chain described here comes from a study of metastatic and nonmetastatic thyroid tumors. About the study: Both malignant and benign thyroid patients supplied peripheral blood and tumor or nodule tissue samples, across which the repertoires of these patients were then compared.

With MiXCR, TCRdb reprocessed the PCR reads. The sample yields more than 13,000 clones, around 22% seen once. Thyroid surgery took place with no prior treatment in any patient. In this sample, this clone turned up many times. This CDR3 is built from 14 residues. CDR1 and CDR2 (germline): SGDLS, YYNGEE. V was clipped by 0 bases and J by 0 bases, with 6 bases between them. This sequence originates from a female donor with papillary thyroid cancer or a benign thyroid nodule (not recorded which). Some clones in this sample may be carry-over from other donors' samples. The specimen sequenced was blood. The rearrangement joins TRBV9 to TRBJ2-5; no clear D gene. The CDR3 sequence is CASSVGSYQETQYF. The DNA for the CDR3 is TGTGCCAGCAGCGTAGGTTCGTACCAAGAGACCCAGTACTTC.